The T cell receptor (beta chain) described here comes from a study of blood T cell repertoires in COVID-19. Germline V gene data show CDR1 as LNHDA and CDR2 as SQIVND (reference sequence). This CDR3 has 12 residues. V dropped 10 bases and J dropped 5 bases, with 12 bases sitting between them. Using immunoSEQ multiplex PCR, the repertoire was profiled, and TCRdb retains in-frame clones only, with some absent. The profile shows more than 95,000 clones, nearly 90% of them singletons. The TCR sequence derives from a man in his fifties or sixties in a cohort sampled during active COVID-19. Sequencing input: peripheral blood. The chain carries TRBV19 and TRBJ1-5, with D perhaps matching TRBD1 (5 bases). The CDR3 DNA is TGTGCCACCCGACAGCTTGATCAGCCCCAGCATTTT. Amino acid sequence: CATRQLDQPQHF.